The 24 T cell receptor beta chains below all came from one sample that was sequenced in a study of chemoradiotherapy in HPV16-positive cancers (dated by TCRdb to between 2020 and 2023). Libraries came from the immunoSEQ multiplex PCR assay. TCRdb took this table from immuneACCESS and kept in-frame rearrangements with V and J called. Such tables lack part of the clones; where checked against another copy, unresolved V genes explain under half of the gap, and the rest is unexplained. For this sample the table gives around 17,000 clones, of which roughly 86% were detected only once. Of the sample, 2% to 2.5% is held by the ten largest clones. This material consisted of blood, taken from a patient who underwent chemoradiotherapy. These receptor sequences come from a human donor with HPV-associated anogenital cancer.

CDR3 sequence reads: CASSLPETSGYNEQFF. In nucleotides, the CDR3 is TGTGCCAGCAGTTTACCCGAGACTAGCGGGTACAATGAGCAGTTCTTC. V and J are TRBV28 and TRBJ2-1, with 10 bases matching TRBD2. The CDR3 extends over 16 amino acids. Germline CDR1 MDHEN, CDR2 SYDVKM. Trimming removed 2 bases from V and 4 bases from J; junction bases left unmatched: 5.

The J gene is TRBJ2-7, the V gene TRBV10-2; 7 bases are a match to TRBD1. V dropped 11 bases and J dropped 7; count of bases not matched to a gene: 17. The CDR3 loop spans 14 amino acids. Germline V CDR1 and CDR2: WSHSY, SAAADI. CDR3 residues: CAAAGTANAWEQYF. In nucleotides, the CDR3 is TGCGCCGCCGCCGGGACAGCTAACGCCTGGGAGCAGTACTTC.

As DNA, the CDR3 is TGTGCCAGCAGCCCCCCCGCCCGGACAGGGCAGACTAGCGGGATTGGGGAGCTGTTTTTT. Translating it yields CASSPPARTGQTSGIGELFF. This chain connects TRBV2 to TRBJ2-2; 11 positions match TRBD2. CDR1 and CDR2 from the germline V gene are SNHLY and FYNNEI. The CDR3 has 20 amino acids. V lost 6 bases to trimming and J lost 8 bases; unmatched junction nucleotides: 23. The full variable domain, with the rest looked up from reference TRBV2 and TRBJ2-2, is EPEVTQTPSHQVTQMGQEVILRCVPISNHLYFYWYRQILGQKVEFLVSFYNNEISEKSEIFDDQFSVERPDGSNFTLKIRSTKLEDSAMYFCASSPPARTGQTSGIGELFFGEGSRLTVL.

This rearrangement joins TRBV25-1 to TRBJ1-1; D remains ambiguous. Germline loops: CDR1 MGHDK, CDR2 SYGVNS. Trimming took off 3 bases at V and 3 bases at J, with 11 bases between the two ends. The CDR3 has 14 residues. The DNA of the CDR3 is TGTGCCAGCAGTGAGTCGAGCGTGGACACTGAAGCTTTCTTT. Translated: CASSESSVDTEAFF.

The gene calls are TRBV6-1 and TRBJ2-5; 8 nucleotides line up with TRBD1. V lost 4 bases and J lost 2; bases outside the gene matches: 3. CDR3 size: 14 residues. Germline V gives CDR1 MNHNS, CDR2 SASEGT. The CDR3 DNA reads TGTGCCAGCAGTGTGACAGGGGCACAAGAGACCCAGTACTTC. As protein: CASSVTGAQETQYF.

This clone appeared a few times. The chain's CDR3 is CASSDNRGGRTEAFF. As DNA, the CDR3 is TGTGCCAGCAGCGATAACAGGGGAGGACGGACTGAAGCTTTCTTT. The genes are TRBV9 and TRBJ1-1; 7 nucleotides match TRBD1. CDR1 is SGDLS and CDR2 is YYNGEE in the germline V gene. CDR3 length: 15 amino acids. Unmatched junction bases numbered 10, after V lost 3 bases and J lost 5 bases.

V gene TRBV25-1 combines with J gene TRBJ1-3; weak D call: TRBD1 (6 bases). The germline gives CDR1 MGHDK, CDR2 SYGVNS. V gave up 1 base and J gave up 7 bases, with 14 bases separating them. This CDR3 contains 15 residues. CDR3 bases: TGTGCCAGCAGTGAATTTTCGGGGGCCAGGAACACCATATATTTT. Translating gives CASSEFSGARNTIYF.

The rearrangement uses TRBV5-1 and TRBJ2-7; D is perhaps TRBD1 (6 bases). CDR1 SGHRS and CDR2 YFSETQ come from the germline V gene. The germline V and J ends were trimmed by 0 bases and 6 bases, with 19 bases remaining between them. This CDR3 has 16 residues. The CDR3 loop reads CASSLASGQGPLEQYF. The CDR3 region has the DNA TGCGCCAGCAGCTTGGCCTCGGGACAAGGGCCCCTCGAGCAGTACTTC.

J is TRBJ2-2 and V is TRBV19; D is perhaps TRBD2 (6 bases). V gave up 1 base and J gave up 0 bases, with 27 bases separating them. This CDR3 spans 22 amino acids. From germline, CDR1 is LNHDA and CDR2 SQIVND (reference sequence). Written as DNA, the CDR3 is TGTGCCAGTAGTATAGGGACCGGGACTGGGTTTGTTGGGCGCCCGAACACCGGGGAGCTGTTTTTT. This translates into CASSIGTGTGFVGRPNTGELFF.

The chain combines TRBV2 with TRBJ1-6; no firm D call. V lost 6 bases and J 9 bases, leaving 12 bases between the germline ends. The CDR3 extends over 13 amino acids. Germline V CDR1 and CDR2: SNHLY, FYNNEI. Here the CDR3 DNA reads TGTGCCAGCAGAGGAGTAAACAGTTCACCCCTCCACTTT. Protein: CASRGVNSSPLHF.

The chain couples TRBV12-5 to TRBJ1-1; TRBD1 is a possible D gene (6 bases). Between the trimmed V and J ends, which lost 5 bases and 5 bases, there was a span of 15 bases. Looked up from germline, CDR1 is LGHNT and CDR2 is FRNRAP. This CDR3 contains 14 residues. CDR3 sequence reads: CASGNGQGYTEAFF. DNA for the CDR3: TGTGCTAGTGGTAACGGGCAGGGGTATACTGAAGCTTTCTTT.

The rearrangement uses TRBV6-1 and TRBJ1-6, with a tentative D call TRBD1 (5 bases). This CDR3 comprises 14 residues. Per the germline V gene, CDR1 is MNHNS and CDR2 is SASEGT. V lost 5 bases to trimming and J lost 5 bases, with 10 bases between them. CDR3 DNA: TGTGCCAGCAGTAACAGGCTAGATAATTCACCCCTCCACTTT. Its translation is CASSNRLDNSPLHF.

Concerning this clone: The junction departs from germline at one end; a sequencing error may be responsible. This sample also contains other DNA sequences that code for the same CDR3. The chain links TRBV7-3 to TRBJ2-5, with no clear D. There are 13 residues in the CDR3. Germline CDR1 reads SGHTA; CDR2 reads FQGTGA. The CDR3 DNA follows: TGCGCCAGCAGCTTATTCCCCGGAGAGACCCAGTACTTC. Protein: CASSLFPGETQYF.

The chain joins TRBV18 to TRBJ2-5; 8 positions agree with TRBD2. The germline V gene has CDR1 KGHSH and CDR2 LQKENI. V gave up 0 bases and J gave up 1 base; unmatched junction bases: 13. The CDR3 runs to 19 residues. For the CDR3, the DNA is TGTGCCAGCTCACCACCGAAAAGCGGGGGCCCGCCCTTCCAAGAGACCCAGTACTTC. Translated, it gives CASSPPKSGGPPFQETQYF.

This chain joins TRBV19 and TRBJ1-1; 8 nucleotides line up with TRBD1. Germline trimming cut 3 bases from V and 4 bases from J; bases unmatched to any gene: 4. The CDR3 has 14 amino acids. In germline, CDR1 is LNHDA, CDR2 SQIVND (reference sequence). In DNA form, the CDR3 reads TGTGCCAGTAGTATCCAGGGGGCGGTCACTGAAGCTTTCTTT. Translating it yields CASSIQGAVTEAFF. Full variable domain (remainder filled in from reference TRBV19 and TRBJ1-1): DGGITQSPKYLFRKEGQNVTLSCEQNLNHDAMYWYRQDPGQGLRLIYYSQIVNDFQKGDIAEGYSVSREKKESFPLTVTSAQKNPTAFYLCASSIQGAVTEAFFGQGTRLTVV.

Only a few counts were recorded for this clone. J is TRBJ1-2 and V is TRBV5-1; D call uncertain. The V end was cut by 2 bases, the J end by 2 bases, with 7 bases between. This CDR3 comprises 13 residues. Germline V lookup: CDR1 SGHRS, CDR2 YFSETQ. The chain's CDR3 is CASSLELNYGYTF. CDR3 sequence (DNA): TGCGCCAGCAGCTTAGAGTTGAACTATGGCTACACCTTC. Variable domain in full (rest from reference TRBV5-1 and TRBJ1-2): KAGVTQTPRYLIKTRGQQVTLSCSPISGHRSVSWYQQTPGQGLQFLFEYFSETQRNKGNFPGRFSGRQFSNSRSEMNVSTLELGDSALYLCASSLELNYGYTFGSGTRLTVV.

The chain uses TRBV7-3 and TRBJ1-2, with no clear D. Trimming stripped 2 bases from V and 4 bases from J, with 11 bases between. Germline V gene data show CDR1 as SGHTA and CDR2 as FQGTGA. This CDR3 has 14 residues. The CDR3 here is CASSLESRGYGYTF. DNA for the CDR3: TGTGCCAGCAGCTTAGAATCCCGCGGCTATGGCTACACCTTC.

J is TRBJ2-3 and V is TRBV5-4, with a possible D match to TRBD2 (5 bases). Trimming pared 4 bases from V and 0 bases from J, leaving 9 bases between. The CDR3 has 14 residues. Looked up from germline, CDR1 is SGHNT and CDR2 is YYREEE (reference sequence). CDR3 DNA: TGTGCCAGCAGCACATGGACTAGCACAGATACGCAGTATTTT. It is translated as CASSTWTSTDTQYF.

V usage is TRBV30 and J usage is TRBJ1-1, with 9 bases that match TRBD1. V trimming: 4 bases; J trimming: 4 bases; junction bases outside the gene matches: 4. In germline, CDR1 is GTSNPN, CDR2 SVGIG (reference sequence). The CDR3 is made up of 13 amino acids. The CDR3 DNA is TGTGCCTGGATCGGACAGGGGTCCACTGAAGCTTTCTTT. Protein product: CAWIGQGSTEAFF.

This clone came up a few times. The V gene is TRBV5-4, the J gene TRBJ2-3; 15 nucleotides agree with TRBD2. Germline loops: CDR1 SGHNT, CDR2 YYREEE (reference sequence). This CDR3 has 16 residues. V shed 3 bases and J 6 bases; nucleotides not matched to a gene: 5. The CDR3 DNA reads as TGTGCCAGCAGCTCCGGACTAGCGGGGGGGTCTGATACGCAGTATTTT. It yields the protein CASSSGLAGGSDTQYF.

The V call is TRBV19, the J call TRBJ1-1; a possible D gene is TRBD1 (5 bases). The CDR3 has 13 amino acids. Germline loops: CDR1 LNHDA, CDR2 SQIVND (reference sequence). Trimming stripped 6 bases from V and 5 bases from J, with 13 bases between. CDR3: CASSQGMRTEAFF. The CDR3 DNA reads TGTGCCAGTAGCCAGGGAATGAGGACTGAAGCTTTCTTT.

The chain is built from TRBV5-4 and TRBJ2-2; 11 bases align to TRBD1. V lost 5 bases, J lost 0 bases, and 6 bases stayed unmatched. CDR3 length: 17 residues. Per the germline V gene, CDR1 is SGHNT and CDR2 is YYREEE (reference sequence). The CDR3 DNA reads TGTGCCAGCAGTCCGGACAGGGGGCCTTCGAACACCGGGGAGCTGTTTTTT. Its protein product is CASSPDRGPSNTGELFF.

This sequence joins TRBV10-3 and TRBJ2-7; 7 positions match TRBD1. This CDR3 comprises 11 residues. J gave up 2 bases and V 8 bases, and 0 bases lay outside the gene matches. Germline-derived CDR1 and CDR2 are ENHRY and SYGVKD. CDR3 sequence: CAIGTAYEQYF. The CDR3, as DNA: TGTGCCATCGGGACAGCCTACGAGCAGTACTTC.

The J gene is TRBJ1-1, the V gene TRBV7-3; D is perhaps TRBD1 (5 bases). This CDR3 contains 13 residues. V shed 4 bases and J shed 5 bases, with 11 bases lying between them. CDR1 and CDR2 (germline): SGHTA, FQGTGA. The CDR3 DNA is TGTGCCAGCAGCTACCTCGGGGGAACTGAAGCTTTCTTT. This sequence encodes CASSYLGGTEAFF.